The present TCR beta chain was sequenced within a study of cytomegalovirus exposure and HLA in healthy donors (dated by TCRdb to the late 2010s). With respect to the entire study: The 500 to 800 repertoires of the first cohort and the 120 validation repertoires were produced on the same platform, according to a later analysis. The study aimed to test whether cataloging public T cell receptors could reveal signatures of past pathogen exposure. A separate validation cohort of roughly 130 different subjects was used in addition to the 666-subject first cohort. To predict cytomegalovirus infection status, the study combined high-throughput TCR immunosequencing, statistical association of individual TCRs with disease status, and machine learning. Overall study results and their limits: In both the original and validation cohorts, the classifier was reported to diagnose cytomegalovirus status with high specificity and sensitivity. The authors suggested that the approach could potentially be extended to other disease states and immunological phenotypes. In the study, around 160 TCR beta chains were listed as associated with cytomegalovirus. Three of the identified cytomegalovirus-associated TCR beta chains were confirmed in vitro to be specific for cytomegalovirus antigens. Of the cluster scores, approximately 94% were above 0 in a later analysis, which found that TCRs clustered in the first cohort also tended to co-occur in the approximately 110 validation repertoires. A later analysis had no HLA typing for the validation cohort, so co-occurrence there was scored across all 120 repertoires. Across donors, most TCR sequences were observed very rarely, whereas some public TCRs were present in many individuals.

The donors were included in the validation cohort of roughly 130 subjects, a group kept apart from the approximately 670-subject first cohort. Library prep was done by the immunoSEQ multiplex PCR assay. As for the original processing: A statistical classification framework was built for diagnosing cytomegalovirus status from the catalog of TCR beta chain sequences. Here the immuneACCESS table is served through TCRdb, limited to in-frame sequences with V and J called. Missing clones are a known gap in these copies; in checked studies unresolved V genes cover under half, and the rest lacks a known reason. Clone size and the V and J calls come from that table; the DNA yielded D and trimming. Counted in this sample were 45,000 to 65,000 clones; 93% of them appeared once. The ten largest clones take up roughly 1.8% of the sample. V loses 2 bases of germline sequence and J loses 0 bases, and the interval between the two ends is 14 bases. The CDR3 measures 16 amino acids from cysteine to phenylalanine. Only the CDR3 region is kept as DNA, spanning 48 bases read in frame from base 1. The germline V gene specifies MNHEY as CDR1 and SVGAGI as CDR2.

Notes on this clone: Its target antigen remains unknown. Nothing much larger sits one base from this clone, and base qualities are not available.

The TCR sequence derives from a woman under 30 in good health and CMV-seropositive. Specimen: PBMCs. Here the chain combines TRBV6-5 and TRBJ2-7, with TRBD1 perhaps the D gene, on 6 matching bases. The bases read TGTGCCAGCAGTTACGGTCGAGCAGGGGTCTCCTACGAGCAGTACTTC. Its protein reads: CASSYGRAGVSYEQYF.